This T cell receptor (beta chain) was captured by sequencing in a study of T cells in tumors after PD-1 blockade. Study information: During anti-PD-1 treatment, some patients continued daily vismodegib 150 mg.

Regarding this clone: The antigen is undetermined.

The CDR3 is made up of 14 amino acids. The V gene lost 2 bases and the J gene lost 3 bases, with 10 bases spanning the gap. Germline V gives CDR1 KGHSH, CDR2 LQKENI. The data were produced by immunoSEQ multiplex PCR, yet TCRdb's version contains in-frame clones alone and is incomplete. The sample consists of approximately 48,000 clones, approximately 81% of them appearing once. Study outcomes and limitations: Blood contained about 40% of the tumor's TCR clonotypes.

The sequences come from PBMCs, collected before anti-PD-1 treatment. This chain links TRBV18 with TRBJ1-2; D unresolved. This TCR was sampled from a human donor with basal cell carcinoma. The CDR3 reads CASSPGPLDYGYTF. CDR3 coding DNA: TGTGCCAGCTCACCAGGGCCCCTGGACTATGGCTACACCTTC.